A selection of T cell receptor beta chains follows, all from one sample in a study of cytomegalovirus exposure and HLA in healthy donors. Measured with immunoSEQ multiplex PCR; TCRdb has only the in-frame clones, and not every one. Of about 140,000 clones in the sample, roughly three quarters are singletons; the top ten hold 1.6%. The sequenced sample consisted of PBMCs. Source of these receptors: a woman younger than 45 in good health and CMV-seronegative. CDR3s include the opening cysteine and the closing phenylalanine or tryptophan. Fields, in order: V gene, D gene, clone size, J gene, CDR3 protein, CDR3 DNA. The D gene is left open where the match is weak. The size entry is marked missing in some rows and otherwise reads once, few, many or a size class.

TRBV5-5,TRBD1,.,TRBJ1-1,CASSGTGTENTEAFF,TGTGCCAGCAGCGGGACCGGGACAGAGAACACTGAAGCTTTCTTT
TRBV5-1,TRBD2,.,TRBJ2-5,CASKAGSGGPGETQYF,TGCGCCAGCAAAGCGGGGTCGGGGGGGCCGGGCGAGACCCAGTACTTC
TRBV7-8,.,few,TRBJ1-2,CASSLVGSGTQGYTF,TGTGCCAGCAGCTTAGTTGGATCAGGTACCCAGGGCTACACCTTC
TRBV10-3,TRBD2,.,TRBJ2-1,CAISESLTSGRMEQFF,TGTGCCATCAGTGAGTCCTTGACTAGCGGGAGAATGGAGCAGTTCTTC
TRBV30,TRBD1,.,TRBJ2-5,CACGTGGALGQETQYF,TGTGCCTGCGGGACAGGGGGCGCCTTGGGCCAAGAGACCCAGTACTTC
TRBV4-1,.,.,TRBJ2-4,CASSPRLLAKNIQYF,TGCGCCAGCAGCCCCCGACTACTAGCCAAAAACATTCAGTACTTC
TRBV2,.,.,TRBJ2-7,CASRFAQGGEQYF,TGTGCCAGCAGATTCGCGCAGGGGGGCGAGCAGTACTTC
TRBV5-1,TRBD1,.,TRBJ1-1,CASSPSQGAGEAFF,TGCGCCAGCAGCCCCAGCCAGGGGGCGGGTGAAGCTTTCTTT
TRBV6-5,.,once,TRBJ1-5,CASSYSGGSNQPQHF,TGTGCCAGCAGTTACTCGGGGGGTAGCAATCAGCCCCAGCATTTT
TRBV11-1,.,.,TRBJ2-5,CASSLVRGETQYF,TGTGCCAGCAGCTTAGTCCGGGGAGAGACCCAGTACTTC
TRBV21-1,.,.,TRBJ2-3,CASSKARGGYTQYF,TGTGCCAGCAGCAAAGCGCGAGGGGGATATACGCAGTATTTT
TRBV28,TRBD1,.,TRBJ1-2,CASSPSSRGRGIMVGYTF,TGTGCCAGCAGTCCTTCAAGTCGGGGCAGGGGGATAATGGTTGGCTACACCTTC
TRBV6-1,TRBD1,.,TRBJ1-3,CASSEALTGGGNTIYF,TGTGCCAGCAGTGAAGCGCTGACAGGGGGGGGAAACACCATATATTTT
TRBV18,TRBD1,once,TRBJ2-1,CASSPPWDRGSRTLSYNEQFF,TGTGCCAGCTCACCACCCTGGGACAGGGGGAGTCGGACCCTCTCCTACAATGAGCAGTTCTTC
TRBV7-9,TRBD1,.,TRBJ1-1,CASSIQGANTEAFF,TGTGCCAGCAGCATACAGGGGGCGAACACTGAAGCTTTCTTT
TRBV7-2,.,.,TRBJ2-1,CASSLGSDISGYNEQFF,TGTGCCAGCAGCTTAGGTTCGGACATAAGTGGGTACAATGAGCAGTTCTTC
TRBV2,.,few,TRBJ1-1,CASQRDSNTEAFF,TGTGCCAGCCAACGAGACAGTAACACTGAAGCTTTCTTT
TRBV28,.,.,TRBJ1-2,CASTVLRGGYGYTF,TGTGCCAGCACCGTCCTGAGGGGGGGATATGGCTACACCTTC
TRBV30,.,.,TRBJ2-1,CAWRGGTGSYNEQFF,TGTGCCTGGAGGGGGGGGACAGGCTCCTACAATGAGCAGTTCTTC
TRBV5-5,TRBD1,.,TRBJ1-3,CASSLEGAAGNTIYF,TGTGCCAGCAGCTTGGAGGGGGCCGCTGGAAACACCATATATTTT
TRBV7-9,.,.,TRBJ2-7,CASSFGEHSSYEQYF,TGTGCCAGCAGCTTTGGTGAACACAGCTCCTACGAGCAGTACTTC
TRBV7-2,.,.,TRBJ2-1,CASRRGTYNEQFF,TGTGCCAGCAGAAGGGGCACCTACAATGAGCAGTTCTTC
TRBV5-1,.,few,TRBJ1-6,CASSLQGSSYNSPLHF,TGCGCCAGCAGCCTTCAGGGGAGCTCCTATAATTCACCCCTCCACTTT
TRBV30,TRBD1,.,TRBJ2-2,CAWSPGQGTGELFF,TGTGCCTGGAGCCCTGGACAGGGGACCGGGGAGCTGTTTTTT
TRBV5-8,TRBD2,.,TRBJ2-1,CASIRAGVSYNEQFF,TGTGCCAGCATACGAGCGGGGGTCTCCTACAATGAGCAGTTCTTC
TRBV28,.,.,TRBJ2-2,CASSSGFNGELFF,TGTGCCAGCAGTTCAGGGTTTAACGGGGAGCTGTTTTTT
TRBV18,.,.,TRBJ2-4,CASSRAVAAKNIQYF,TGTGCCAGCTCACGCGCGGTGGCGGCCAAAAACATTCAGTACTTC
TRBV28,.,.,TRBJ1-2,CASSLTTGYGYTF,TGTGCCAGCAGTTTAACAACAGGCTATGGCTACACCTTC
TRBV7-7,.,few,TRBJ2-5,CASSARGGALSETQYF,TGTGCTAGCAGCGCCAGAGGCGGGGCATTGTCAGAGACCCAGTACTTC
TRBV7-9,TRBD1,.,TRBJ1-4,CASSKDRGGVPNEKLFF,TGTGCCAGCAGCAAGGACAGGGGGGGAGTTCCTAATGAAAAACTGTTTTTT
TRBV2,TRBD2,.,TRBJ2-5,CASNLAGASYQETQYF,TGTGCCAGTAACCTAGCGGGGGCGTCGTACCAAGAGACCCAGTACTTC
TRBV4-1,TRBD2,.,TRBJ2-2,CASSQDRLRREGRTGELFF,TGCGCCAGCAGCCAAGATCGCCTCCGGCGGGAGGGCCGCACCGGGGAGCTGTTTTTT
TRBV10-3,.,.,TRBJ1-1,CAISESDMNTEAFF,TGTGCCATCAGTGAGTCAGACATGAACACTGAAGCTTTCTTT
TRBV30,TRBD2,.,TRBJ2-7,CAWSRTSGREEQYF,TGTGCCTGGAGTCGGACTAGCGGGAGAGAGGAGCAGTACTTC